The 27 T cell receptor beta chains below were found in one sample sequenced in a study of blood T cells in healthy people across ages. The second PCR ran about 6 to 12 cycles with a sample-barcoded 5' primer and J-beta primers. MiXCR was run by TCRdb on the 5' RACE reads, yielding one entry per CDR3 protein. The profile shows about 680,000 distinct CDR3 sequences, 49% of them singletons. Input material: blood. These receptors were obtained from a woman aged 55 to 70 in good health.

In this sample, this clonotype turned up a few times. The J gene is TRBJ2-7, the V gene TRBV5-1; possible D gene TRBD1, 6 bases. Germline CDR1 SGHRS, CDR2 YFSETQ. The CDR3 has 14 residues. V was cut by 4 bases and J by 3 bases, with 14 bases left in between. The CDR3: CASSPDRSLYEQYF. DNA for the CDR3: TGCGCCAGCAGCCCCGACAGGAGTCTCTACGAGCAGTACTTC. The full variable domain, completed using reference TRBV5-1 and TRBJ2-7, is KAGVTQTPRYLIKTRGQQVTLSCSPISGHRSVSWYQQTPGQGLQFLFEYFSETQRNKGNFPGRFSGRQFSNSRSEMNVSTLELGDSALYLCASSPDRSLYEQYFGPGTRLTVT.

The chain recombines TRBV4-2 with TRBJ2-1; 8 bases align to TRBD2. This CDR3 has 15 residues. The trim removed 7 bases at V and 5 bases at J, leaving 10 bases unmatched. CDR1 and CDR2 (germline): LGHNA, YNFKEQ. The DNA for the CDR3 is TGTGCCAGCACGAGAAATCAGCGGGAGAACAATGAGCAGTTCTTC. Its protein is CASTRNQRENNEQFF.

The chain recombines TRBV29-1 with TRBJ2-1, with D possibly called TRBD1 or TRBD2 (5 bases each). Germline V CDR1 and CDR2: SQVTM, ANQGSEA. V shed 2 bases and J shed 13 bases, with 15 bases lying between them. The CDR3 has 12 residues. The CDR3 nucleotides are TGCAGCGTTGAAAGTAGAGGGGAGACCCAGTTCTTC. Its translation: CSVESRGETQFF.

This sequence joins TRBV30 and TRBJ2-3; no reliable D call. Germline values: CDR1 GTSNPN, CDR2 SVGIG (reference sequence). Trimming left V 5 bases short and J 4 bases short, with 25 bases between. The CDR3 has 17 amino acids. CDR3 coding DNA: TGTGCCTGGCTCCCTCCCATGGGGAAGGGCATCGCAGATACGCAGTATTTT. This encodes CAWLPPMGKGIADTQYF. Together with reference TRBV30 and TRBJ2-3, the CDR3 gives the full variable domain: SQTIHQWPATLVQPVGSPLSLECTVEGTSNPNLYWYRQAAGRGLQLLFYSVGIGQISSEVPQNLSASRPQDRQFILSSKKLLLSDSGFYLCAWLPPMGKGIADTQYFGPGTRLTVL.

This clonotype was seen only a few times. The chain uses TRBV29-1 and TRBJ1-2; D gene unclear. The CDR3 consists of 12 residues. The ends were cut back, 2 bases at V and 5 bases at J, with 9 bases in the middle. Germline CDR1 is SQVTM and CDR2 is ANQGSEA. The DNA for the CDR3 is TGCAGCGTTGAACACGGAGCGTATGGCTACACCTTC. Translated, it gives CSVEHGAYGYTF. Full variable domain (rest looked up from reference TRBV29-1 and TRBJ1-2): SAVISQKPSRDICQRGTSLTIQCQVDSQVTMMFWYRQQPGQSLTLIATANQGSEATYESGFVIDKFPISRPNLTFSTLTVSNMSPEDSSIYLCSVEHGAYGYTFGSGTRLTVV.

The gene calls are TRBV12-3 or TRBV12-4 and TRBJ2-7; D might be TRBD2 (6 bases). V lost 5 bases and J 7 bases, leaving 15 bases between the germline ends. This CDR3 region has 13 residues. The CDR3 bases are TGTGCCAGCAGTGTAGGAGGGTCAGGGGAGCAGTACTTC. Amino acid sequence: CASSVGGSGEQYF.

The chain links TRBV4-3 to TRBJ1-2, with no clear D. The ends were cut back, 0 bases at V and 1 base at J, with 9 bases in the middle. The CDR3 has 15 amino acids. The germline CDR1 and CDR2 sequences are LGHNA and YSLEER. In DNA form, the CDR3 reads TGCGCCAGCAGCCAAGACACAAGTTTTAACTATGGCTACACCTTC. Protein product: CASSQDTSFNYGYTF.

This clonotype has only a few counts. The chain is built from TRBV6-2 or TRBV6-3 and TRBJ2-5, with TRBD2 as a possible D gene (6 bases). The V end was cut by 7 bases, the J end by 4 bases, with 19 bases between. The V gene's germline CDR1 is MNHEY and CDR2 SVGEGT. CDR3 length: 15 residues. This chain's CDR3 is CASTSPGLFVETQYF. The CDR3 DNA reads TGTGCCAGCACCTCGCCGGGACTTTTTGTAGAGACCCAGTACTTC.

The CDR3 DNA reads TGCAGCGCCGGGGGGCTAGCCTACGAGCAGTACTTC. It is translated as CSAGGLAYEQYF. The chain carries TRBV29-1 and TRBJ2-7, with D possibly TRBD2 on 7 matching bases. CDR3 length: 12 amino acids. CDR1 is SQVTM and CDR2 is ANQGSEA in the germline V gene. Trimming stripped 7 bases from V and 2 bases from J, with 12 bases between.

The chain links TRBV7-9 to TRBJ2-1, with 8 positions matching TRBD2. The J call may be incorrect, as the DNA end agrees better with TRBJ2-7. Germline V gene data show CDR1 as SEHNR and CDR2 as FQNEAQ (reference sequence). The CDR3 totals 18 residues. DNA of the CDR3: TGTGCCAGCAGCCCTCCCGCCGGGACTAGGGGCTCCTACAATGAGCAGTACTTC. Translating gives CASSPPAGTRGSYNEQYF.

V and J are TRBV7-8 and TRBJ1-1, with D possibly being TRBD1 (5 bases). This CDR3 comprises 15 residues. Germline V gene lookup returns CDR1 SGHVS and CDR2 FQNEAQ. Trimming removed 3 bases from V and 0 bases from J, with 11 bases in between. CDR3 coding DNA: TGTGCCAGCAGCTTTCAGACAGCTATGAACACTGAAGCTTTCTTT. Amino acid sequence: CASSFQTAMNTEAFF.

The chain couples TRBV6-5 to TRBJ1-1; 11 bases align to TRBD1. CDR1 MNHEY and CDR2 SVGAGI come from the germline V gene. V lost 7 bases, J lost 11 bases, and 6 bases stayed unmatched. The CDR3 runs 12 residues. The DNA of the CDR3 is TGTGCCAGCATCGGACAGGGGGCCGAGGCTTTCTTT. Its translation: CASIGQGAEAFF.

V gene TRBV20-1 combines with J gene TRBJ2-5, with D possibly being TRBD1 (5 bases). V dropped 3 bases and J dropped 1 base, with 15 bases sitting between them. This CDR3 region has 15 residues. In germline, CDR1 is DFQATT, CDR2 SNEGSKA (reference sequence). The CDR3 spells CSASDLDNSQETQYF. Written as DNA, the CDR3 is TGCAGTGCTAGTGACCTGGACAACTCCCAAGAGACCCAGTACTTC.

The sample holds many counts of this clonotype. The rearrangement joins TRBV20-1 to TRBJ2-5, with 13 bases fitting TRBD2. The CDR3 has 16 amino acids. Germline assignment: CDR1 DFQATT and CDR2 SNEGSKA (reference sequence). CDR3 in amino acids: CSSHKAGLAGLETQYF. The DNA of the CDR3 is TGCAGCTCACATAAGGCGGGACTAGCGGGACTAGAGACCCAGTACTTC.

The chain combines TRBV5-1 with TRBJ1-1; TRBD1 might be the D (6 bases). Trimming removed 8 bases from V and 2 bases from J, with 13 bases in between. CDR3 length: 13 amino acids. Germline-derived CDR1 and CDR2 are SGHRS and YFSETQ. Here the CDR3 reads CASTQGINTEAFF. CDR3 nucleotides: TGCGCCAGTACACAGGGAATAAACACTGAAGCTTTCTTT.

The rearrangement joins TRBV6-5 to TRBJ1-2; the match to TRBD1 covers 9 bases. After removal of 4 bases from V and 8 bases from J, the junction contained 5 bases not matched to a gene. The CDR3 totals 13 residues. The V gene's germline CDR1 is MNHEY and CDR2 SVGAGI. The CDR3 is CASSWTGEGGYTF. CDR3 bases: TGTGCCAGCAGTTGGACAGGGGAAGGGGGCTACACCTTC.

The chain links TRBV5-1 to TRBJ1-2; D is undetermined. Trimming removed 2 bases from V and 2 bases from J, with 7 bases in between. This CDR3 is 13 amino acids long. Per the germline V gene, CDR1 is SGHRS and CDR2 is YFSETQ. The CDR3 spells CASSLNSNYGYTF. The CDR3 bases are TGCGCCAGCAGCTTAAACAGCAACTATGGCTACACCTTC. The entire variable domain, with the rest obtained from reference TRBV5-1 and TRBJ1-2, is as follows: KAGVTQTPRYLIKTRGQQVTLSCSPISGHRSVSWYQQTPGQGLQFLFEYFSETQRNKGNFPGRFSGRQFSNSRSEMNVSTLELGDSALYLCASSLNSNYGYTFGSGTRLTVV.

The chain joins TRBV6-6 to TRBJ2-7, with TRBD1 matching over 9 bases. This CDR3 has 14 residues. In germline, CDR1 is MNHNY, CDR2 SVGAGI (reference sequence). V gave up 11 bases and J gave up 4 bases; unmatched junction bases: 12. The CDR3 DNA is TGTGCCTGCAAGTCCCGGACAGGGGTATACGAGCAGTACTTC. It codes for CACKSRTGVYEQYF.

This clonotype turned up a few times. This chain joins TRBV4-3 and TRBJ1-1; D is unresolved. Germline V gene data show CDR1 as LGHNA and CDR2 as YSLEER. The CDR3 is 13 residues long. V was trimmed by 4 bases and J by 3 bases, leaving 9 bases between them. The CDR3 here is CASSLAPDTEAFF. In nucleotides, the CDR3 is TGCGCCAGCAGCCTTGCCCCTGACACTGAAGCTTTCTTT.

Many counts were recorded for this clonotype. The V gene is TRBV29-1, the J gene TRBJ1-2, with 9 bases that match TRBD1. V dropped 7 bases and J dropped 2; count of bases not matched to a gene: 5. Germline-derived CDR1 and CDR2 are SQVTM and ANQGSEA. The CDR3 extends over 13 amino acids. CDR3 residues: CSAKGQGNYGYTF. The CDR3 DNA follows: TGCAGCGCTAAGGGACAGGGAAACTATGGCTACACCTTC.

This clonotype was seen only a few times. The rearrangement joins TRBV30 to TRBJ2-3; D not certain. Germline V CDR1 and CDR2: GTSNPN, SVGIG (reference sequence). With 4 bases removed from V and 3 bases from J, the gap between germline ends came to 8 bases. This CDR3 spans 12 amino acids. The CDR3 region is CAWMKDTDTQYF. Written as DNA, the CDR3 is TGTGCCTGGATGAAGGATACAGATACGCAGTATTTT.

This chain links TRBV9 with TRBJ2-7; a weak D match, TRBD2 (6 bases). V dropped 4 bases and J dropped 0 bases, with 14 bases sitting between them. The CDR3 has 15 amino acids. Germline CDR1 reads SGDLS; CDR2 reads YYNGEE. The CDR3 sequence is CASSTGDLSSYEQYF. The DNA of the CDR3 is TGTGCCAGCAGCACTGGGGACTTGAGCTCCTACGAGCAGTACTTC.

The rearrangement links TRBV5-1 to TRBJ2-3; maybe TRBD2 (5 bases). CDR3 length: 14 residues. Germline CDR1 and CDR2: SGHRS and YFSETQ. With 0 bases removed from V and 4 bases from J, the gap between germline ends came to 9 bases. The CDR3 DNA reads TGCGCCAGCAGCTTGGCCCGGGATTCAGATACGCAGTATTTT. Translated: CASSLARDSDTQYF.

The chain has TRBV7-9 and TRBJ2-6; D gene ambiguous. CDR1 is SEHNR, CDR2 FQNEAQ, per germline (reference sequence). This CDR3 has 17 amino acids. V dropped 3 bases and J dropped 0 bases, with 12 bases sitting between them. CDR3 coding DNA: TGTGCCAGCAGCTTCCGGTCCGGCTCCTCTGGGGCCAACGTCCTGACTTTC. Its protein product is CASSFRSGSSGANVLTF.

The J gene is TRBJ2-5, the V gene TRBV7-2; D unclear. Near its end, the DNA agrees better with TRBJ2-7, so the J call may be wrong. Germline-derived CDR1 and CDR2 are SGHTA and FQGNSA. The CDR3 spans 12 residues. The CDR3 coding sequence is TGTGCCAGCAGCTTACTGGGTACCGAGCAGTACTTC. Amino acids: CASSLLGTEQYF.

The chain uses TRBV28 and TRBJ2-5; D is perhaps TRBD1 (6 bases). This CDR3 is 12 amino acids long. Germline values: CDR1 MDHEN, CDR2 SYDVKM. The V end lost 7 bases, the J end lost 2 bases, and 8 bases lay between the germline ends. This chain's CDR3 is CASTQGQETQYF. Here the CDR3 DNA reads TGTGCCAGCACCCAGGGGCAAGAGACCCAGTACTTC. Full variable domain (outside the CDR3, taken from reference TRBV28 and TRBJ2-5): DVKVTQSSRYLVKRTGEKVFLECVQDMDHENMFWYRQDPGLGLRLIYFSYDVKMKEKGDIPEGYSVSREKKERFSLILESASTNQTSMYLCASTQGQETQYFGPGTRLLVL.

This clonotype appeared a few times. CDR3 DNA: TGTGCCAGCAGCCAAGATCTTTTCGGAGGGCGGTCCACAGATACGCAGTATTTT. This gives the protein CASSQDLFGGRSTDTQYF. J is TRBJ2-3 and V is TRBV14, with D tentatively TRBD2 (6 bases). Trimming took 0 bases from V and 2 from J, leaving 18 bases between them. Germline V CDR1 and CDR2: SGHDN, FVKESK. The CDR3 is 18 residues long.